The 32 T cell receptor beta chains below come from one sample, sequenced in a study of cytomegalovirus exposure and HLA in healthy donors. PCR employed 60 Vbeta and 13 Jbeta primers. Libraries were prepared by immunoSEQ multiplex PCR; TCRdb keeps only in-frame clonotypes and omits some of them. The top ten clones hold roughly 6% of a sample with approximately 120,000 clones, over 60% of them seen once. The sample taken for sequencing was PBMCs. The receptors stem from a woman between 40 and 55 years old in good health and CMV-seronegative.

The CDR3 spells CASTDKFSSGRAVHEQYF. The CDR3 coding sequence is TGTGCCAGCACTGACAAGTTTTCTAGCGGGAGGGCCGTCCACGAGCAGTACTTC. The V call is TRBV19, the J call TRBJ2-7; 12 nucleotides match TRBD2. The V gene end was trimmed by 9 bases and the J gene end by 5 bases; junction bases not matched to a gene: 20. The CDR3 consists of 18 residues. In germline, CDR1 is LNHDA, CDR2 SQIVND (reference sequence).

The V call is TRBV5-1, the J call TRBJ2-1, with 9 bases identical to TRBD2. V shed 6 bases and J 5 bases; nucleotides not matched to a gene: 6. The CDR3 covers 14 residues. Germline V gene data show CDR1 as SGHRS and CDR2 as YFSETQ. The CDR3 sequence is CASKVLAGNNEQFF. CDR3 nucleotide sequence: TGCGCCAGCAAGGTGCTAGCGGGAAACAATGAGCAGTTCTTC.

The gene calls are TRBV28 and TRBJ1-2, with 8 bases matching TRBD1. Germline lookup yields CDR1 MDHEN and CDR2 SYDVKM. With V trimmed by 7 bases and J by 1 base, 8 bases remained unmatched. There are 15 residues in the CDR3. CDR3: CASNSGGRLNYGYTF. CDR3 bases: TGTGCCAGCAATTCAGGGGGCAGGCTTAACTATGGCTACACCTTC.

The chain links TRBV11-2 to TRBJ2-1; 11 positions agree with TRBD2. With 5 bases clipped from V and 5 bases from J, the junction kept 5 bases outside the gene matches. Germline lookup yields CDR1 SGHAT and CDR2 FQNNGV. This CDR3 spans 15 amino acids. The CDR3 loop reads CASSAGTSGNNEQFF. The CDR3 DNA follows: TGTGCCAGCAGCGCCGGGACTAGCGGAAACAATGAGCAGTTCTTC.

The chain joins TRBV29-1 to TRBJ1-2, with 10 bases lining up with TRBD1. This CDR3 has 13 residues. Losses at the gene ends were 5 bases for V and 4 bases for J; bases not matched to a gene: 4. Germline V gives CDR1 SQVTM, CDR2 ANQGSEA. The CDR3 region is CSVSRDRGYGYTF. CDR3 nucleotide sequence: TGCAGCGTTTCCCGGGACAGGGGCTATGGCTACACCTTC.

The chain uses TRBV4-3 and TRBJ2-1; D possibly corresponds to TRBD2 (6 bases). CDR3 length: 16 residues. Deletions cut 0 bases from V and 9 bases from J, with 18 bases between. Germline V gives CDR1 LGHNA, CDR2 YSLEER. For the CDR3, the DNA is TGCGCCAGCAGCCAAGAGTCTGCCGGGAGATATACTGAGCAGTTCTTC. Protein sequence: CASSQESAGRYTEQFF.

The rearrangement uses TRBV5-1 and TRBJ2-2; D may be TRBD1 (6 bases). Germline lookup yields CDR1 SGHRS and CDR2 YFSETQ. V was shortened by 3 bases and J by 0 bases, with 15 bases between the two germline ends. This CDR3 contains 17 residues. This CDR3 reads CASSSEPQGPNTGELFF. Here the CDR3 DNA reads TGCGCCAGCAGCTCGGAACCACAGGGACCGAACACCGGGGAGCTGTTTTTT.

The table lists this clone with a few counts. V is TRBV7-2 and J is TRBJ2-1; the D gene is possibly TRBD2 (6 bases). V lost 5 bases to trimming and J lost 11 bases, with 13 bases between them. Per the germline V gene, CDR1 is SGHTA and CDR2 is FQGNSA. This CDR3 region has 12 residues. This CDR3 is CASSRPGLKQFF. For the CDR3, the DNA is TGTGCCAGCAGCCGACCGGGACTTAAGCAGTTCTTC.

In DNA, the CDR3 is TGTGCCTCAAACTTAGGACTACTCGGGGACACCATATATTTT. This encodes CASNLGLLGDTIYF. The chain joins TRBV19 to TRBJ1-3; D ambiguous. The V and J ends lost 11 bases and 8 bases respectively, with 22 bases between them. Germline CDR1 reads LNHDA; CDR2 reads SQIVND (reference sequence). This CDR3 is built from 14 residues. Using reference TRBV19 and TRBJ1-3 for the parts outside the CDR3, the full variable domain is DGGITQSPKYLFRKEGQNVTLSCEQNLNHDAMYWYRQDPGQGLRLIYYSQIVNDFQKGDIAEGYSVSREKKESFPLTVTSAQKNPTAFYLCASNLGLLGDTIYFGEGSWLTVV.

This chain joins TRBV28 and TRBJ2-5; D remains unclear. TRBJ2-7 matches the DNA end more closely, so the J call is doubtful. This CDR3 spans 13 amino acids. The germline gives CDR1 MDHEN, CDR2 SYDVKM. CDR3 residues: CASRLPSSYEQYF. The CDR3 DNA follows: TGTGCCAGTCGTTTACCAAGCTCCTACGAGCAGTACTTC.

The chain uses TRBV11-3 and TRBJ2-3; perhaps TRBD2 as D (6 bases). Germline assignment: CDR1 SGHNT and CDR2 YENEEA. The CDR3 runs to 13 residues. V was pared by 1 base and J by 9 bases, with 11 bases between. The CDR3 region is CASSLVSGSTQYF. The CDR3 region has the DNA TGTGCCAGCAGCTTAGTCAGCGGGTCAACGCAGTATTTT.

The genes are TRBV5-1 and TRBJ1-2; 9 bases line up with TRBD1. Looked up from germline, CDR1 is SGHRS and CDR2 is YFSETQ. V dropped 0 bases and J dropped 4; count of bases not matched to a gene: 7. This CDR3 contains 16 residues. The CDR3 nucleotides are TGCGCCAGCAGCTTGGGGGGACAGGGAGCTTTCTATGGCTACACCTTC. This codes for CASSLGGQGAFYGYTF. Based on the CDR3 plus reference TRBV5-1 and TRBJ1-2, the full variable domain is KAGVTQTPRYLIKTRGQQVTLSCSPISGHRSVSWYQQTPGQGLQFLFEYFSETQRNKGNFPGRFSGRQFSNSRSEMNVSTLELGDSALYLCASSLGGQGAFYGYTFGSGTRLTVV.

The V call is TRBV28, the J call TRBJ1-2; D gene uncertain. This CDR3 has 14 amino acids. V was trimmed by 5 bases and J by 2 bases, leaving 12 bases between them. Germline assignment: CDR1 MDHEN and CDR2 SYDVKM. The CDR3: CASSPPVRNYGYTF. In nucleotides, the CDR3 is TGTGCCAGCAGTCCCCCCGTTAGAAACTATGGCTACACCTTC.

The chain links TRBV5-1 to TRBJ1-6; 12 nucleotides agree with TRBD1. This CDR3 spans 15 amino acids. Germline V gene data show CDR1 as SGHRS and CDR2 as YFSETQ. J was trimmed by 7 bases and V by 4 bases; bases with no gene match: 3. The CDR3 is CASSPGQGANSPLHF. The CDR3 DNA reads as TGCGCCAGCAGCCCGGGACAGGGGGCGAATTCACCCCTCCACTTT.

This clone was observed a handful of times. V gene TRBV6-5 combines with J gene TRBJ1-4, with TRBD1 matching over 7 bases. J lost 7 bases, V lost 4 bases, and 6 bases had no gene match. Germline V CDR1 and CDR2: MNHEY, SVGAGI. The CDR3 covers 14 residues. The CDR3, as DNA: TGTGCCAGCAGTTCGACAGGGTGGGGTGAAAAACTGTTTTTT. Residues: CASSSTGWGEKLFF.

This rearrangement joins TRBV27 to TRBJ2-4; D possibly corresponds to TRBD2 (6 bases). The germline V and J ends were trimmed by 6 bases and 5 bases, with 11 bases remaining between them. CDR1 is MNHEY and CDR2 is SMNVEV in the germline V gene (reference sequence). The CDR3 consists of 13 residues. The CDR3 sequence is CASSLWGENIQYF. The CDR3 DNA is TGTGCCAGCAGCCTATGGGGGGAAAACATTCAGTACTTC.

The CDR3 loop reads CASSTRLADSYNEQFF. CDR3 bases: TGCGCCAGCAGCACCAGACTAGCGGACTCCTACAATGAGCAGTTCTTC. The chain is built from TRBV5-1 and TRBJ2-1; TRBD2 aligns across 9 bases. The germline gives CDR1 SGHRS, CDR2 YFSETQ. V trimming: 4 bases; J trimming: 0 bases; junction bases outside the gene matches: 5. CDR3 size: 16 residues.

This chain uses TRBV7-9 with TRBJ1-4, with a possible D match to TRBD1 (6 bases). V lost 5 bases and J lost 0, with 10 bases in between. Germline CDR1 SEHNR, CDR2 FQNEAQ (reference sequence). This CDR3 spans 15 amino acids. For the CDR3, the DNA is TGTGCCAGCAGCCCCCCAGGGGCAACTAATGAAAAACTGTTTTTT. This gives the protein CASSPPGATNEKLFF.

About this clone: Compared with germline, one end of the junction differs, possibly owing to a read error. This rearrangement joins TRBV27 to TRBJ1-1; a weak D match, TRBD1 (5 bases). Germline V gene data show CDR1 as MNHEY and CDR2 as SMNVEV (reference sequence). CDR3 length: 15 residues. CDR3 residues: CASSLRGRMNTKAFF. CDR3 coding DNA: TGTGCCAGCAGTTTAAGGGGAAGAATGAACACTAAAGCTTTCTTT.

This rearrangement joins TRBV5-1 to TRBJ2-3, with TRBD1 matching 8 bases. J was trimmed by 1 base and V by 4 bases; bases with no gene match: 11. This CDR3 region has 17 residues. The germline V gene encodes CDR1 SGHRS and CDR2 YFSETQ. The CDR3 DNA reads as TGCGCCAGCAGCATTCGAGGAACGGGACAGGGCACAGATACGCAGTATTTT. Its translation: CASSIRGTGQGTDTQYF.

This chain connects TRBV5-1 to TRBJ1-4; TRBD1 agrees at 7 bases. The CDR3 sequence is 13 residues long. V lost 8 bases and J lost 7; bases outside the gene matches: 8. Germline V gene sequence: CDR1 SGHRS, CDR2 YFSETQ. The CDR3, as DNA: TGCGCCAGGAGACAGGGAAAGCGTGAAAAACTGTTTTTT. Residues: CARRQGKREKLFF.

The chain uses TRBV7-9 and TRBJ1-2; D gene uncertain. Germline values: CDR1 SEHNR, CDR2 FQNEAQ (reference sequence). The V gene lost 1 base and the J gene lost 8 bases, with 8 bases spanning the gap. The CDR3 spans 12 residues. Here the CDR3 reads CASSLDVSGYTF. CDR3 sequence (DNA): TGTGCCAGCAGCTTAGACGTAAGCGGCTACACCTTC.

V is TRBV9 and J is TRBJ2-1, with a tentative D call TRBD2 (6 bases). The V end lost 0 bases, the J end lost 0 bases, and 10 bases lay between the germline ends. In germline, CDR1 is SGDLS, CDR2 YYNGEE. CDR3 length equals 16 residues. CDR3 sequence reads: CASSVGAGSSYNEQFF. The CDR3 nucleotides read TGTGCCAGCAGCGTAGGGGCCGGGAGCTCCTACAATGAGCAGTTCTTC.

The chain combines TRBV1 with TRBJ2-1; TRBD2, the table's D call, was not compared with the DNA. TRBV1 is shown as a pseudogene. The CDR3 runs 14 residues. In nucleotides, the CDR3 is TGCACCCCCCTGGAGAGCGGGTTTGACAATGAGCAGTTCTTC. It specifies CTPLESGFDNEQFF.

CDR3 sequence reads: CASSQDNGQPNTEAFF. In DNA form, the CDR3 reads TGCGCCAGCAGCCAAGATAACGGACAGCCAAACACTGAAGCTTTCTTT. This chain uses TRBV4-3 with TRBJ1-1; the D gene is possibly TRBD1 (6 bases). The CDR3 contains 16 residues. Between the trimmed V and J ends, which lost 0 bases and 2 bases, there was a span of 13 bases. Looked up from germline, CDR1 is LGHNA and CDR2 is YSLEER.

About this clone itself: Its ends do not fully match the called genes, so a read error is possible. The gene calls are TRBV7-8 and TRBJ2-6, with a tentative D call TRBD1 (5 bases). Germline assignment: CDR1 SGHVS and CDR2 FQNEAQ. CDR3 length: 15 residues. The CDR3 spells CASSLDSSGANGLTF. The CDR3 nucleotides read TGTGCCAGCAGCCTCGACAGCTCTGGGGCCAACGGCCTGACTTTC.

J is TRBJ2-5 and V is TRBV19; unclear D gene. The CDR3 sequence is 13 residues long. The germline V gene encodes CDR1 LNHDA and CDR2 SQIVND (reference sequence). Trimming took off 4 bases at V and 0 bases at J, with 6 bases between the two ends. As DNA, the CDR3 is TGTGCCAGTAGTAAGGCGGACCAAGAGACCCAGTACTTC. Protein: CASSKADQETQYF.

The chain couples TRBV28 to TRBJ1-2; the D gene is possibly TRBD1 (5 bases). The germline CDR1 and CDR2 sequences are MDHEN and SYDVKM. This CDR3 contains 12 residues. V was shortened by 3 bases and J by 4 bases, with 6 bases between the two germline ends. This CDR3 reads CASSFTGYGYTF. In DNA form, the CDR3 reads TGTGCCAGCAGTTTCACAGGCTATGGCTACACCTTC.

This sequence joins TRBV5-4 and TRBJ1-2; a possible D gene is TRBD1 (5 bases). The CDR3 length is 11 residues. V dropped 0 bases and J dropped 8 bases, with 5 bases sitting between them. Germline V gene lookup returns CDR1 SGHNT and CDR2 YYREEE (reference sequence). CDR3 sequence: CASSLGGGYTF. The CDR3, as DNA: TGTGCCAGCAGCTTGGGGGGCGGCTACACCTTC.

This chain links TRBV28 with TRBJ2-7; TRBD2 agrees at 11 bases. The CDR3 extends over 15 amino acids. Germline V gene sequence: CDR1 MDHEN, CDR2 SYDVKM. V lost 5 bases and J lost 3; bases outside the gene matches: 6. The CDR3 loop reads CASSPGTSGLYEQYF. The DNA for the CDR3 is TGTGCCAGCAGTCCCGGGACTAGCGGCCTCTACGAGCAGTACTTC.

The V and J genes are TRBV11-2 and TRBJ2-1; 12 positions match TRBD2. After removal of 5 bases from V and 3 bases from J, the junction contained 5 bases not matched to a gene. The length of the CDR3 is 16 residues. Germline V gives CDR1 SGHAT, CDR2 FQNNGV. The CDR3 DNA follows: TGTGCCAGCAGCGCGAGACTAGCGGGAGTCTACAATGAGCAGTTCTTC. Amino acids: CASSARLAGVYNEQFF.

The chain is built from TRBV7-3 and TRBJ2-1; 7 positions agree with TRBD1. Unmatched junction bases numbered 8, after V lost 5 bases and J lost 7 bases. The CDR3 runs 14 residues. Germline assignment: CDR1 SGHTA and CDR2 FQGTGA. CDR3: CASSPGQGENEQFF. The CDR3 nucleotides read TGTGCCAGCAGCCCCGGGCAGGGGGAGAATGAGCAGTTCTTC.